Following are 16 T cell receptor beta chains from one sample sequenced in a study of Graves' ophthalmopathy and Graves' hyperthyroidism. RNA served as the template for amplifying TCR beta CDR3 regions. HTBI primers served in a first-round RT-PCR, which a second-round multiplex PCR followed. TCRdb fed the multiplex PCR reads into MiXCR, producing one record per CDR3 protein. The data hold about 15,000 distinct CDR3 sequences, with 45% to 55% observed a single time. Sequencing used peripheral blood. All receptors come from a woman between 35 and 50 years old with stable Graves' hyperthyroidism.

In its sample, this clonotype was seen many times. The CDR3 DNA follows: TGTGCCAGCAGTGATGGGGGACAGGGGGCGACTAATGAAAAACTGTTTTTT. Translation gives CASSDGGQGATNEKLFF. This sequence joins TRBV2 and TRBJ1-4; 12 bases align to TRBD1. The CDR3 loop spans 17 amino acids. V was pared by 3 bases and J by 2 bases, with 4 bases of the junction left unmatched. CDR1 SNHLY and CDR2 FYNNEI come from the germline V gene.

This clonotype was observed many times. The chain combines TRBV5-1 with TRBJ1-3; 7 bases fit TRBD1. The germline V gene has CDR1 SGHRS and CDR2 YFSETQ. There are 14 residues in the CDR3. V was pared by 2 bases and J by 5 bases, with 4 bases of the junction left unmatched. In nucleotides, the CDR3 is TGCGCCAGCAGCTTCGGACAGGAGAGAAACACCATATATTTT. Residues: CASSFGQERNTIYF. Using reference TRBV5-1 and TRBJ1-3 for the parts outside the CDR3, the full variable domain is KAGVTQTPRYLIKTRGQQVTLSCSPISGHRSVSWYQQTPGQGLQFLFEYFSETQRNKGNFPGRFSGRQFSNSRSEMNVSTLELGDSALYLCASSFGQERNTIYFGEGSWLTVV.

This chain uses TRBV19 with TRBJ2-1; D remains ambiguous. There are 13 residues in the CDR3. Trimming pared 9 bases from V and 9 bases from J, leaving 18 bases between. Germline V gene data show CDR1 as LNHDA and CDR2 as SQIVND (reference sequence). The CDR3 nucleotides read TGTGCCAGCAATTTGGGCAGTTTGAGTGAGCAGTTCTTC. Translation gives CASNLGSLSEQFF.

By share of the sample, this clonotype is medium-sized. The CDR3 protein is CASSFGPDQPQHF. The CDR3 bases are TGTGCCAGCAGCTTTGGGCCCGATCAGCCCCAGCATTTT. The V and J genes are TRBV7-8 and TRBJ1-5; no firm D call. Germline lookup yields CDR1 SGHVS and CDR2 FQNEAQ. V lost 3 bases to trimming and J lost 5 bases, with 8 bases between them. This CDR3 spans 13 amino acids.

This clonotype is categorized as medium-sized. The J gene is TRBJ1-5, the V gene TRBV7-8, with D tentatively TRBD1 (5 bases). V was clipped by 0 bases and J by 11 bases, with 17 bases between them. This CDR3 is 15 amino acids long. The V gene's germline CDR1 is SGHVS and CDR2 FQNEAQ. CDR3 residues: CASSLAGADQSAQHF. The CDR3 DNA reads as TGTGCCAGCAGCTTAGCTGGGGCAGACCAATCAGCCCAGCATTTT.

In the case of this clonotype: This may stem from a read error, because a much larger clone lies one nucleotide away. The CDR3 carries no conserved terminal phenylalanine or tryptophan, so it likely arises from a read error. The chain carries TRBV11-2 and TRBJ1-4; the D gene is possibly TRBD1 (5 bases). This CDR3 is built from 14 residues. The V gene lost 3 bases and the J gene lost 8 bases, with 13 bases spanning the gap. Germline V CDR1 and CDR2: SGHAT, FQNNGV. As DNA, the CDR3 is TGTGCCAGCAGCTTTGGTCAGGGAAAAGAAAAACTGTTTTAT. Translating it yields CASSFGQGKEKLFY.

A note on this clonotype: This may come from a read error, since a much larger clone is one base off. The V call is TRBV12-3 or TRBV12-4, the J call TRBJ1-1; weak D call: TRBD1 (5 bases). There are 13 residues in the CDR3. The DNA for the CDR3 is TGTGCCAGCAGTTTAGCACCGACAGATGAAGCTTGCTTT. This codes for CASSLAPTDEACF.

The rearrangement links TRBV19 to TRBJ2-3; TRBD2 aligns across 8 bases. Germline-derived CDR1 and CDR2 are LNHDA and SQIVND (reference sequence). The J segment lost 5 bases and the V segment lost 6 bases, leaving 16 bases of the junction unmatched. This CDR3 region has 17 residues. In DNA, the CDR3 is TGTGCCAGTAGCACGGGGGGACTAGAGTTTTCAGGAGATACGCAGTATTTT. Translating it yields CASSTGGLEFSGDTQYF.

This clonotype was seen repeatedly, ten times or more. The chain employs TRBV20-1 and TRBJ2-3; 8 bases map to TRBD2. Germline V gene sequence: CDR1 DFQATT, CDR2 SNEGSKA (reference sequence). CDR3 length: 12 amino acids. After removal of 3 bases from V and 4 bases from J, the junction contained 0 bases not matched to a gene. CDR3 nucleotides: TGCAGTGCTAGGGGACTAGCAGATACGCAGTATTTT. Translated, it gives CSARGLADTQYF.

On this clonotype itself: The junction departs from germline at one end; a sequencing error may be responsible. The CDR3 region has the DNA TGTGCCACCAGTGATTTGAAGACGTCCGGGACCAGCGTAAATGGGCAGTTCTTC. It is translated as CATSDLKTSGTSVNGQFF. The rearrangement links TRBV24-1 to TRBJ2-1; D could derive from TRBD1 or TRBD2 (5 bases each). This CDR3 comprises 18 residues. Germline CDR1 reads KGHDR; CDR2 reads SFDVKD.

V gene TRBV10-2 combines with J gene TRBJ2-7; TRBD2 agrees at 7 bases. V shed 4 bases, J shed 1 base, and the junction held 4 bases outside the gene matches. CDR3 size: 14 residues. CDR1 and CDR2 (germline): WSHSY, SAAADI. CDR3 amino acids: CASSVVGGSYEQYF. In nucleotides, the CDR3 is TGCGCCAGCAGTGTGGTGGGAGGGTCCTACGAGCAGTACTTC.

The chain carries TRBV9 and TRBJ2-7; D perhaps matches TRBD2 (6 bases). Germline CDR1 is SGDLS and CDR2 is YYNGEE. The V and J ends lost 4 bases and 2 bases respectively, with 10 bases between them. The CDR3 consists of 13 residues. Written as DNA, the CDR3 is TGTGCCAGCAGCCCTAGCGTAACCTACGAGCAGTACTTC. Translation gives CASSPSVTYEQYF.

This clonotype showed up many times. The chain links TRBV19 to TRBJ2-6; D not resolved. Per the germline V gene, CDR1 is LNHDA and CDR2 is SQIVND (reference sequence). CDR3 size: 19 residues. V gave up 1 base and J gave up 0 bases, with 16 bases separating them. Here the CDR3 reads CASSIALMASNSGANVLTF. DNA for the CDR3: TGTGCCAGTAGTATAGCCCTGATGGCATCAAACTCTGGGGCCAACGTCCTGACTTTC.

This clonotype was seen at least ten times. This chain links TRBV6-5 with TRBJ2-2; D remains ambiguous. The V end lost 7 bases, the J end lost 6 bases, and 12 bases lay between the germline ends. Germline lookup yields CDR1 MNHEY and CDR2 SVGAGI. The CDR3 is 13 amino acids. The chain's CDR3 is CASKLRRAGELFF. DNA of the CDR3: TGTGCCAGCAAGTTACGACGGGCCGGGGAGCTGTTTTTT.

The chain joins TRBV29-1 to TRBJ1-3; D is undetermined. Germline V gives CDR1 SQVTM, CDR2 ANQGSEA. The germline V and J ends were trimmed by 4 bases and 0 bases, with 7 bases remaining between them. The CDR3 has 13 residues. CDR3 loop: CSVGAGSGNTIYF. CDR3 DNA: TGCAGCGTTGGGGCGGGCTCTGGAAACACCATATATTTT.

The table lists this clonotype with a count of one. This CDR3 fails to terminate in the conserved phenylalanine or tryptophan, so it likely reflects a read error. The chain carries TRBV20-1 and TRBJ1-5; D is perhaps TRBD1 (5 bases). Germline lookup yields CDR1 DFQATT and CDR2 SNEGSKA (reference sequence). The ends were cut back, 1 base at V and 4 bases at J, with 11 bases in the middle. CDR3 length: 14 amino acids. CDR3 nucleotide sequence: TGCAGTGCTAGAGTTCCCAGGGCAAATCAGCCCCAGCATGGT. Encoded protein: CSARVPRANQPQHG.